This T cell receptor beta chain emerged from a study of siplizumab effects on memory and regulatory T cells. This clone was seen a few times. Its antigen is unknown. Overall study results and limits: Greater diversity than memory cells seemed evident in naive T cells, which also appeared to be major alloresponse contributors.

TCRdb keeps only in-frame clones here, not all; method: immunoSEQ multiplex PCR. The profile shows 50,000 to 55,000 clones, roughly 97% of them singletons. The TCR sequence derives from a human donor in good health. Sequences were obtained from naive CD4+ T cells sorted from blood.

CDR3 loop: CASSQGQVHSGANVLTF. In DNA, the CDR3 is TGTGCCAGCAGCCAAGGGCAGGTGCACTCTGGGGCCAACGTCCTGACTTTC. The chain carries TRBV14 and TRBJ2-6; D gene ambiguous. Trimming left V 1 base short and J 0 bases short, with 10 bases between. Germline V lookup: CDR1 SGHDN, CDR2 FVKESK. The CDR3 sequence is 17 residues long. The full variable domain, completed using reference TRBV14 and TRBJ2-6, is EAGVTQFPSHSVIEKGQTVTLRCDPISGHDNLYWYRRVMGKEIKFLLHFVKESKQDESGMPNNRFLAERTGGTYSTLKVQPAELEDSGVYFCASSQGQVHSGANVLTFGAGSRLTVL.